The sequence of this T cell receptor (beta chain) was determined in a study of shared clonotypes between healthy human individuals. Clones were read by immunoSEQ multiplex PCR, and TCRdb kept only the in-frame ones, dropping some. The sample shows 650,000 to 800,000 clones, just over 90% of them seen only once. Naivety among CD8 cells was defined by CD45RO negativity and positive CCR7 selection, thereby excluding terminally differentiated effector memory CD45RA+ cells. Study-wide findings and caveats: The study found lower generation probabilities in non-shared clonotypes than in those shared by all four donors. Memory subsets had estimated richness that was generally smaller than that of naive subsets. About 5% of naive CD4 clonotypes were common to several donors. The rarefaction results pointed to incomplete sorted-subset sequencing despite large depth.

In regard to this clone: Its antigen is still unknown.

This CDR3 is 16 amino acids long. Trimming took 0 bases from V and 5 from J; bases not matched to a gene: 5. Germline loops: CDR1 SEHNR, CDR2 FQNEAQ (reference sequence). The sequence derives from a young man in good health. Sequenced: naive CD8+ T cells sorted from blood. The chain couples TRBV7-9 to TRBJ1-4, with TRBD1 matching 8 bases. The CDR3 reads CASSLAPGQDNEKLFF. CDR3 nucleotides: TGTGCCAGCAGCTTAGCGCCGGGACAGGACAATGAAAAACTGTTTTTT. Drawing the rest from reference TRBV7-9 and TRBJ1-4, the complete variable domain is DTGVSQNPRHKITKRGQNVTFRCDPISEHNRLYWYRQTLGQGPEFLTYFQNEAQLEKSRLLSDRFSAERPKGSFSTLEIQRTEQGDSAMYLCASSLAPGQDNEKLFFGSGTQLSVL.